This T cell receptor beta chain was captured by sequencing in a study of T-cell reconstitution after alpha-beta-depleted transplantation in children. Note on this clonotype: Its specificity is not known.

The V end was cut by 4 bases, the J end by 4 bases, with 10 bases between. Germline CDR1 reads SGHTA; CDR2 reads FQGNSA. The CDR3 has 14 residues. TCRbeta library preparation incorporated unique molecular identifiers. TCRdb re-called the PCR reads with MiXCR, one entry per CDR3 protein. The repertoire includes about 540,000 distinct CDR3 sequences, 27% of them detected once, and about 35% sits in the top ten. Overall study results and limits: Counts and diversity of T cells one year after transplant came mostly from newly produced T cells. In some patients, recipient T cells and intrathymic progenitors surviving conditioning explained high day-60 diversity.

The chain has TRBV7-2 and TRBJ1-4; D remains unclear. This TCR was recovered from a boy in the first two years of life with Wiskott-Aldrich syndrome, due to receive a stem cell transplant. The material was PBMCs, obtained before TCRalphabeta/CD19-depleted stem cell transplant. CDR3 sequence (DNA): TGTGCCAGCAGCTCAGGTTCCCTTAATGAAAAACTGTTTTTT. Translating gives CASSSGSLNEKLFF.